These T cell receptor beta chains were read from a single sample in a study of blood T cells in healthy people across ages. MiXCR was run by TCRdb on the 5' RACE reads, yielding one entry per CDR3 protein. The table shows about 780,000 distinct CDR3 sequences, with roughly 24% occurring only once. The data also belong to a second study, concerning T cells of mothers and their children.

Specimen: blood. All receptors derive from a boy younger than 18 in good health. CDR3s include the opening cysteine and the closing phenylalanine or tryptophan. Not all rows give a size; the values are once, few, many and, for expanded clones, a class.

TRBJ2-2 once TRBV6-4 CASIDPRGSGELFF
TRBJ1-4 few TRBV5-5 CASSLGLTGGTNEKLFF
TRBJ2-1 few TRBV20-1 CSARAEGTPGNEQFF
TRBJ2-3 many TRBV28 CASGGDTQYF
TRBJ2-3 . TRBV20-1 CSVGQGVRDTQYF
TRBJ2-7 . TRBV11-2 CASSLGGQGQEQYF
TRBJ2-5 few TRBV11-2 CASSHSGQVETQYF
TRBJ1-4 . TRBV28 CASSSTGHKNEKLFF
TRBJ1-4 . TRBV5-1 CASSLDPGGEKLFF
TRBJ1-1 . TRBV10-3 CAISEGQGNTEAFF
TRBJ2-1 few TRBV4-2 CASSQDPWRGSNEQFF
. few TRBV9 CASSRGDTGVGEQYF
TRBJ2-7 few TRBV10-3 CAISEGQGITYEQYF
TRBJ2-1 few TRBV13 CASSRVGVSSYNEQFF
. few TRBV5-1 CASSLGRDRDLYEQFF
TRBJ2-7 . TRBV7-9 CASARDSLIYEQYF
TRBJ2-5 few TRBV7-9 CASSPEVGYQETQYF
TRBJ2-2 . TRBV7-9 CASSFTGTNTGELFF
TRBJ2-5 . TRBV29-1 CSVEDPGIQGTQYF
TRBJ2-1 once TRBV12-3/TRBV12-4 CASSSAPMGQFF
TRBJ2-1 few TRBV9 CASSSQFSRGEQFF
TRBJ1-1 . TRBV7-3 CASSIFRAANTEAFF
TRBJ1-4 . TRBV2 CASSFRQPQEKLFF
TRBJ2-1 . TRBV5-1 CASSFLLRGNEQFF
TRBJ1-1 few TRBV6-5 CASSYDRYTEAFF
TRBJ2-3 . TRBV5-1 CASSMGQGYDTQYF
TRBJ1-5 few TRBV3-1 CASSQDGVGNQPQHF
TRBJ2-4 few TRBV4-2 CASSQDVGGSKNIQYF
TRBJ2-3 . TRBV15 CATSARPGLAYSTDTQYF
TRBJ2-7 few TRBV20-1 CSARDDSSYEQYF
. . TRBV5-6 CAGSGGLAVTYNEQFF
TRBJ2-1 . TRBV20-1 CSAPATGSSSYNEQFF
. few TRBV27 CASSMGLHNEQFF
TRBJ1-1 . TRBV10-3 CAALSEGNTEAFF
TRBJ2-2 . TRBV28 CASSSPGTGAGELFF
TRBJ2-1 few TRBV12-3/TRBV12-4 CASSPIAYSSYNEQFF
. . TRBV30 CAWGGSSGASYEQYF
. . TRBV20-1 CSASASTTYEQYF
TRBJ2-1 . TRBV28 CASRGGAGVHEQFF
TRBJ2-3 few TRBV20-1 CSAHLQGSSTDTQYF
TRBJ2-4 . TRBV3-1 CASSQDPGQGASIQYF